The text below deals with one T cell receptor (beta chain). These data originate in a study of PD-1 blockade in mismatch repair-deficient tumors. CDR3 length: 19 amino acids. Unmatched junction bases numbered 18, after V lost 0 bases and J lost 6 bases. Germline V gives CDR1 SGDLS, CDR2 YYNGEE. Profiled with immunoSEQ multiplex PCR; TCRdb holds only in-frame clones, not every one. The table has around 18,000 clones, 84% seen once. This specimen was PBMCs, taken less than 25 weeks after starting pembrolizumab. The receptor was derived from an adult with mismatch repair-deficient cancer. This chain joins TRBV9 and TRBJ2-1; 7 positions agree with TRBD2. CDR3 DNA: TGTGCCAGCAGCGTAGAAGGTGGGGCAGCGGGGTGGAGGATCAATGAGCAGTTCTTC. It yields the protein CASSVEGGAAGWRINEQFF.